One and the same sample provided the 30 T cell receptor beta chains below, sequenced in a study of blood T cell repertoires in COVID-19. Profiling relied on immunoSEQ multiplex PCR, and the TCRdb table lists in-frame clones only, not all of them. The sample includes fewer than 200,000 clones, over 65% of them seen just once. Sequences were obtained from peripheral blood. These receptors were taken from a woman older than 75 with acute or convalescent COVID-19.

CDR3 bases: TGTGCCAGCAGTAGCCCAAGACTATACAATGAGCAGTTCTTC. Translated: CASSSPRLYNEQFF. The rearrangement uses TRBV27 and TRBJ2-1; D possibly corresponds to TRBD2 (5 bases). The V and J ends lost 5 bases and 4 bases respectively, with 12 bases between them. Germline V gene lookup returns CDR1 MNHEY and CDR2 SMNVEV (reference sequence). The length of the CDR3 is 14 residues.

The genes are TRBV7-5 and TRBJ2-1; whether TRBD2, the table's D call, matches the DNA was not checked. TRBV7-5 is recorded as a pseudogene. The CDR3 totals 14 residues. DNA of the CDR3: TGTGCCAGAAGCCCGCCTGGCGGGGACAATGAGCAGTTCTTC. Translation gives CARSPPGGDNEQFF.

The chain employs TRBV19 and TRBJ2-7, with 8 bases lining up with TRBD1. CDR3 length: 14 residues. Germline-derived CDR1 and CDR2 are LNHDA and SQIVND (reference sequence). The V gene end was trimmed by 3 bases and the J gene end by 2 bases; junction bases not matched to a gene: 3. CDR3 residues: CASSMVRGPYEQYF. CDR3 DNA: TGTGCCAGTAGTATGGTCAGGGGGCCCTACGAGCAGTACTTC.

Concerning this clone itself: Other DNA sequences in the same sample also yield this CDR3. The CDR3 sequence is CASSGTSTDTQYF. DNA of the CDR3: TGTGCCAGCAGCGGGACTAGCACAGATACGCAGTATTTT. The chain combines TRBV9 with TRBJ2-3; a weak D match, TRBD2 (5 bases). The CDR3 has 13 amino acids. Trimming took off 3 bases at V and 0 bases at J, with 5 bases between the two ends. The V gene's germline CDR1 is SGDLS and CDR2 YYNGEE. The complete variable domain, with remaining parts taken from reference TRBV9 and TRBJ2-3, reads DSGVTQTPKHLITATGQRVTLRCSPRSGDLSVYWYQQSLDQGLQFLIQYYNGEERAKGNILERFSAQQFPDLHSELNLSSLELGDSALYFCASSGTSTDTQYFGPGTRLTVL.

This clone occurred a few times. The V gene is TRBV4-2, the J gene TRBJ2-7; 9 bases line up with TRBD2. Germline V CDR1 and CDR2: LGHNA, YNFKEQ. This CDR3 is 18 amino acids long. The V and J ends lost 0 bases and 0 bases, in that order; junction bases with no gene match: 9. This CDR3 is CASSQDRAYSGSSYEQYF. The CDR3 coding sequence is TGTGCCAGCAGCCAAGATAGGGCATATAGCGGGAGCTCCTACGAGCAGTACTTC.

This clone showed up just once. The rearrangement uses TRBV7-2 and TRBJ1-2; D is unclear. The V end was cut by 5 bases, the J end by 0 bases, with 7 bases between. This CDR3 region has 13 residues. Germline V gene lookup returns CDR1 SGHTA and CDR2 FQGNSA. The CDR3 nucleotides read TGTGCCAGCAGCATTAATACTAACTATGGCTACACCTTC. This gives the protein CASSINTNYGYTF. Looking up the rest from reference TRBV7-2 and TRBJ1-2 gives the full variable domain: GAGVSQSPSNKVTEKGKDVELRCDPISGHTALYWYRQSLGQGLEFLIYFQGNSAPDKSGLPSDRFSAERTGGSVSTLTIQRTQQEDSAVYLCASSINTNYGYTFGSGTRLTVV.

Here the CDR3 reads CASSYTFLAGSSYNEQFF. In DNA, the CDR3 is TGTGCCAGCAGTTACACATTCCTAGCGGGCAGCTCCTACAATGAGCAGTTCTTC. The gene calls are TRBV6-2 or TRBV6-3 and TRBJ2-1; 8 nucleotides match TRBD2. The CDR3 is 18 amino acids. From germline, CDR1 is MNHEY and CDR2 SVGEGT. V shed 2 bases, J shed 0 bases, and the junction held 9 bases outside the gene matches.

V usage is TRBV5-8 and J usage is TRBJ2-5; tentatively, D is TRBD1 (5 bases). CDR1 is SGHTS and CDR2 is YDEGEE in the germline V gene. The V end lost 0 bases, the J end lost 5 bases, and 11 bases lay between the germline ends. The CDR3 covers 14 residues. CDR3 coding DNA: TGTGCCAGCAGCTTGGGACAGCTAAAGGAGACCCAGTACTTC. Amino acid sequence: CASSLGQLKETQYF.

The chain combines TRBV28 with TRBJ2-3; D is possibly TRBD2 (5 bases). The CDR3 covers 15 residues. Per germline, CDR1 MDHEN and CDR2 SYDVKM. The germline V and J ends were trimmed by 8 bases and 1 base, with 16 bases remaining between them. Here the CDR3 reads CASRRWGVGTDTQYF. CDR3 sequence (DNA): TGTGCCAGCCGCAGATGGGGAGTAGGCACAGATACGCAGTATTTT.

The chain uses TRBV10-3 and TRBJ2-3, with D possibly being TRBD2 (5 bases). Trimming took off 10 bases at V and 2 bases at J, with 13 bases between the two ends. Germline lookup yields CDR1 ENHRY and CDR2 SYGVKD. CDR3 length equals 13 residues. CDR3 DNA sequence: TGTGCCACCGTCGGGCTAGCCACAGATACGCAGTATTTT. This sequence encodes CATVGLATDTQYF.

V and J are TRBV24-1 and TRBJ2-5, with 8 bases aligning to TRBD1. The length of the CDR3 is 19 residues. The trim removed 4 bases at V and 5 bases at J, leaving 20 bases unmatched. Germline V gives CDR1 KGHDR, CDR2 SFDVKD. The CDR3 DNA follows: TGTGCCACCAGTGACTCCGCAATTTGGGCTCAGGGGGCTGGCGAGACCCAGTACTTC. Its protein is CATSDSAIWAQGAGETQYF.

DNA for the CDR3: TGTGCCAGCAGCTTTTTTAGTTATAGCAATCAGCCCCAGCATTTT. Residues: CASSFFSYSNQPQHF. This chain joins TRBV5-8 and TRBJ1-5; no definite D call. With 2 bases removed from V and 0 bases from J, the gap between germline ends came to 9 bases. CDR1 and CDR2 (germline): SGHTS, YDEGEE. The CDR3 runs to 15 residues.

This chain joins TRBV19 and TRBJ2-3; TRBD2 matches at 10 bases. J gave up 1 base and V 7 bases, and 2 bases lay outside the gene matches. The germline V gene encodes CDR1 LNHDA and CDR2 SQIVND (reference sequence). CDR3 length: 14 residues. Here the CDR3 reads CASTLAGGTDTQYF. Written as DNA, the CDR3 is TGTGCCAGTACTCTAGCGGGAGGCACAGATACGCAGTATTTT. Using reference TRBV19 and TRBJ2-3 for the parts outside the CDR3, the full variable domain is DGGITQSPKYLFRKEGQNVTLSCEQNLNHDAMYWYRQDPGQGLRLIYYSQIVNDFQKGDIAEGYSVSREKKESFPLTVTSAQKNPTAFYLCASTLAGGTDTQYFGPGTRLTVL.

The chain has TRBV27 and TRBJ2-1; 10 bases match TRBD1. Germline values: CDR1 MNHEY, CDR2 SMNVEV (reference sequence). V lost 3 bases and J lost 9; bases outside the gene matches: 8. CDR3 length: 15 amino acids. The CDR3 sequence is CASSFPGTGVGEQFF. DNA for the CDR3: TGTGCCAGCAGTTTCCCCGGGACAGGGGTCGGTGAGCAGTTCTTC.

V is TRBV27 and J is TRBJ1-5; D unresolved. The germline V gene has CDR1 MNHEY and CDR2 SMNVEV (reference sequence). This CDR3 has 15 amino acids. Trimming removed 5 bases from V and 4 bases from J, with 15 bases in between. CDR3 nucleotides: TGTGCCAGCAGTGCGAACGAGGGATCTAATCAGCCCCAGCATTTT. Protein: CASSANEGSNQPQHF.

This clone was seen a single time. This sequence joins TRBV7-3 and TRBJ2-1; TRBD1 might be the D (6 bases). Germline V gene lookup returns CDR1 SGHTA and CDR2 FQGTGA. This CDR3 region has 13 residues. Between the trimmed V and J ends, which lost 5 bases and 4 bases, there was a span of 9 bases. CDR3: CASSVGQYNEQFF. Written as DNA, the CDR3 is TGTGCCAGCAGCGTAGGACAGTACAATGAGCAGTTCTTC.

This chain uses TRBV11-2 with TRBJ2-2; TRBD2 agrees at 13 bases. Germline V CDR1 and CDR2: SGHAT, FQNNGV. This CDR3 contains 15 residues. With 5 bases clipped from V and 6 bases from J, the junction kept 3 bases outside the gene matches. The CDR3 region is CASSRTSGRAGELFF. As DNA, the CDR3 is TGTGCCAGCAGCCGTACTAGCGGGAGGGCCGGGGAGCTGTTTTTT.

The J gene is TRBJ2-1, the V gene TRBV2; D is ambiguous. Trimming left V 0 bases short and J 7 bases short, with 10 bases between. Germline lookup yields CDR1 SNHLY and CDR2 FYNNEI. The CDR3 runs to 14 residues. CDR3: CASSEASATNEQFF. CDR3 nucleotide sequence: TGTGCCAGCAGTGAAGCCAGTGCCACGAATGAGCAGTTCTTC.

The chain carries TRBV5-1 and TRBJ2-7; no definite D call. CDR3 length: 14 amino acids. The germline CDR1 and CDR2 sequences are SGHRS and YFSETQ. V dropped 0 bases and J dropped 5 bases, with 12 bases sitting between them. In DNA form, the CDR3 reads TGCGCCAGCAGCTTGGATTTGCAGGTGGACGAGCAGTACTTC. It translates to CASSLDLQVDEQYF.

The chain joins TRBV4-1 to TRBJ2-1, with TRBD2 matching 9 bases. The germline CDR1 and CDR2 sequences are MGHRA and YSYEKL. This CDR3 is 16 amino acids long. J was trimmed by 8 bases and V by 1 base; bases with no gene match: 9. DNA of the CDR3: TGCGCCAGCAGCCAAGTTGAACTAGCGGGCGGGTATGAGCAGTTCTTC. Translating gives CASSQVELAGGYEQFF.

V is TRBV9 and J is TRBJ2-2; TRBD1 might be the D (5 bases). Between the trimmed V and J ends, which lost 7 bases and 5 bases, there was a span of 15 bases. This CDR3 is 14 amino acids long. Germline V lookup: CDR1 SGDLS, CDR2 YYNGEE. The CDR3 region is CASEALGQTGELFF. CDR3 DNA sequence: TGTGCCAGCGAAGCCCTGGGGCAGACCGGGGAGCTGTTTTTT. Drawing the rest from reference TRBV9 and TRBJ2-2, the complete variable domain is DSGVTQTPKHLITATGQRVTLRCSPRSGDLSVYWYQQSLDQGLQFLIQYYNGEERAKGNILERFSAQQFPDLHSELNLSSLELGDSALYFCASEALGQTGELFFGEGSRLTVL.

The gene calls are TRBV4-2 and TRBJ2-1; 10 nucleotides match TRBD2. The CDR3 loop spans 18 amino acids. CDR1 is LGHNA and CDR2 is YNFKEQ in the germline V gene. V was clipped by 0 bases and J by 6 bases; unmatched bases: 11. The CDR3 coding sequence is TGTGCCAGCAGCCAAGAAGGAAGCGGGAGGGCCTTTAGCAATGAGCAGTTCTTC. It codes for CASSQEGSGRAFSNEQFF.

Here the CDR3 reads CASSLAREGPNEQFF. In DNA form, the CDR3 reads TGTGCCAGCAGTTTGGCGCGGGAGGGCCCCAATGAGCAGTTCTTC. The V call is TRBV28, the J call TRBJ2-1; 9 bases fit TRBD2. The CDR3 contains 15 residues. Germline lookup yields CDR1 MDHEN and CDR2 SYDVKM. J gave up 6 bases and V 3 bases, and 6 bases lay outside the gene matches. Variable domain in full (rest from reference TRBV28 and TRBJ2-1): DVKVTQSSRYLVKRTGEKVFLECVQDMDHENMFWYRQDPGLGLRLIYFSYDVKMKEKGDIPEGYSVSREKKERFSLILESASTNQTSMYLCASSLAREGPNEQFFGPGTRLTVL.

The V call is TRBV2, the J call TRBJ2-2, with a weak D call TRBD2 (7 bases). Trimming left V 3 bases short and J 1 base short, with 15 bases between. The CDR3 runs to 17 residues. Germline V CDR1 and CDR2: SNHLY, FYNNEI. The CDR3 coding sequence is TGTGCCAGCAGTGAGATCGGGGGGCCAATGAACACCGGGGAGCTGTTTTTT. Its translation is CASSEIGGPMNTGELFF.

The chain carries TRBV27 and TRBJ1-1; D not resolved. With 5 bases removed from V and 3 bases from J, the gap between germline ends came to 13 bases. The germline gives CDR1 MNHEY, CDR2 SMNVEV (reference sequence). The CDR3 length is 14 residues. Here the CDR3 reads CASSKLQADTEAFF. The CDR3 region has the DNA TGTGCCAGCAGTAAGTTACAAGCGGACACTGAAGCTTTCTTT.

V and J are TRBV6-6 and TRBJ1-2; D perhaps matches TRBD1 (6 bases). The V and J ends lost 2 bases and 3 bases respectively, with 13 bases between them. The length of the CDR3 is 15 residues. The V gene's germline CDR1 is MNHNY and CDR2 SVGAGI (reference sequence). The CDR3 here is CASSYPDGTYYGYTF. CDR3 sequence (DNA): TGTGCCAGCAGTTACCCGGACGGGACATACTATGGCTACACCTTC.

The chain joins TRBV2 to TRBJ2-2; 7 bases fit TRBD2. The V segment lost 4 bases and the J segment 6 bases; nucleotides outside the gene matches: 5. Germline assignment: CDR1 SNHLY and CDR2 FYNNEI. This CDR3 is built from 14 residues. In DNA, the CDR3 is TGTGCCAGCAGTGTTGCGGGAGTTCCCGGGGAGCTGTTTTTT. Translated: CASSVAGVPGELFF.

The chain combines TRBV5-1 with TRBJ1-4; TRBD1 aligns across 8 bases. V gave up 3 bases and J gave up 7 bases; unmatched junction bases: 8. The germline V gene encodes CDR1 SGHRS and CDR2 YFSETQ. The CDR3 consists of 15 residues. DNA for the CDR3: TGCGCCAGCAGCTCCGGACAGGGCTGGGGTGAAAAACTGTTTTTT. As protein: CASSSGQGWGEKLFF.

The rearrangement links TRBV19 to TRBJ1-1, with D unresolved. This CDR3 is 11 amino acids long. Germline CDR1 LNHDA, CDR2 SQIVND (reference sequence). The V gene lost 9 bases and the J gene lost 8 bases, with 13 bases spanning the gap. CDR3 sequence (DNA): TGTGCCAGCCAACTCGGGGTCGAAGCTTTCTTT. Amino acids: CASQLGVEAFF. The entire variable domain, with the rest obtained from reference TRBV19 and TRBJ1-1, is as follows: DGGITQSPKYLFRKEGQNVTLSCEQNLNHDAMYWYRQDPGQGLRLIYYSQIVNDFQKGDIAEGYSVSREKKESFPLTVTSAQKNPTAFYLCASQLGVEAFFGQGTRLTVV.

The chain recombines TRBV19 with TRBJ2-1; TRBD2 might be the D (5 bases). The CDR3 is 15 residues long. V lost 0 bases and J lost 3, with 9 bases in between. Per germline, CDR1 LNHDA and CDR2 SQIVND (reference sequence). DNA for the CDR3: TGTGCCAGTAGTATAGAGGAGGTTTTCTACAATGAGCAGTTCTTC. It is translated as CASSIEEVFYNEQFF.